One TCR beta chain is described in this entry. The antigen is unknown. This sample was included in a study of cytomegalovirus exposure and HLA in healthy donors. Regarding the study as a whole: That first-cohort TCR clusters tended to co-occur in the 130 or so validation repertoires was found in a later analysis. Testing in vitro showed a few CMV-associated chains specific for CMV antigens. For cytomegalovirus status, the classifier reportedly gave diagnoses with high specificity and sensitivity.

The assay was immunoSEQ multiplex PCR, and TCRdb's table has in-frame clones only and misses some. Of about 190,000 clones listed, roughly 84% are singletons. Between the trimmed V and J ends, which lost 6 bases and 11 bases, there was a span of 14 bases. CDR3 size: 11 residues. Germline lookup yields CDR1 DFQATT and CDR2 SNEGSKA (reference sequence). The donors were members of the 120-subject validation cohort (separate from the 666-subject first cohort). This TCR derives from a woman younger than 35 in good health and CMV-seropositive. The sample consisted of PBMCs. The rearrangement links TRBV20-1 to TRBJ1-5; no reliable D call. The CDR3 DNA reads TGCAGTGCCCCCTTTTCGGTAGCCCAGCATTTT. This encodes CSAPFSVAQHF.